The TCR beta chain described here comes from a study of CD8+CD57+ T cells in acquired aplastic anemia. Overall study: Sorted cells (CD4+ and CD8+) yielded DNA amounts that averaged approximately 3.1 ug.

CDR3 and TCR beta VDJ profiling relied on a genomic DNA template. TCRdb passed the reads through MiXCR, listing each CDR3 protein once. Counted here are 250,000 to 300,000 distinct CDR3 sequences, under 65% occurring once; the ten biggest clones make up 1% to 1.5%. The CDR3 length is 13 residues. V was clipped by 3 bases and J by 3 bases, with 11 bases between them. Germline lookup yields CDR1 DFQATT and CDR2 SNEGSKA (reference sequence). Patients chosen for sequencing had shown CD8+CD57+ cell expansion by flow cytometry. The source is a human donor with aplastic anemia. The chain carries TRBV20-1 and TRBJ1-2; D ambiguous. Sequencing input: sorted CD4+, CD8+, or CD8+CD57+ T cells (not recorded which) from PBMCs. The CDR3 DNA reads as TGCAGTGCTAGCGTGGAAGTGGACTATGGCTACACCTTC. It translates to CSASVEVDYGYTF.